Listed below are T cell receptor beta chains from one sample, sequenced in a study of tumor and adjacent non-tumor tissue in lung cancer. Each CDR3 protein is one row after TCRdb ran MiXCR on the multiplex PCR reads. This table has some 70,000 distinct CDR3 sequences, under 70% appearing once. Sequenced sample: distant non-tumor lung tissue. The receptors originated from a woman aged 45-65 years with non-small cell lung cancer. The CDR3 runs from the conserved cysteine through the conserved F or W. A D gene is named only where the DNA matches it firmly. Clone size is shown for a subset of rows, as once, few, many or a class of expanded clone.

len | d_gene | abundance | j_gene | v_gene | CDR3nt | CDR3aa
11 | NA | NA | TRBJ2-2 | TRBV12-3/TRBV12-4 | TGTGCCAGCATAAACACCGGGGAGCTGTTTTTT | CASINTGELFF
16 | NA | NA | TRBJ1-5 | TRBV28 | TGTGCCAGCAGCCCCCTAAGCAGAATAAACAATCAGCCCCAGCATTTT | CASSPLSRINNQPQHF
13 | NA | medium-sized | TRBJ1-1 | TRBV6-5 | TGTGCCAGCAGCCCGAGGGGGTACACTGAAGCTTTCTTT | CASSPRGYTEAFF
14 | NA | NA | TRBJ2-7 | TRBV6-6 | TGTGCCAGCGGTCCCGGGGGGCACTCCTACGAGCAGTACTTC | CASGPGGHSYEQYF
17 | NA | NA | TRBJ1-6 | TRBV12-3/TRBV12-4 | TGTCCCAGCAGTTTAGGGGCCGGACAGACCTTTAATTCACCCCTCCACTTT | CPSSLGAGQTFNSPLHF
14 | NA | NA | TRBJ2-7 | TRBV20-1 | TGCAGTGCTAGTTCAACCGGGAGAGCCAACGAGCAGTACTTC | CSASSTGRANEQYF
16 | NA | NA | TRBJ2-5 | TRBV4-1 | TGCGCCAGCAGCCAAGACGCCGTACCAGCAGGCGAGACCCAGTACTTC | CASSQDAVPAGETQYF
15 | NA | NA | TRBJ1-5 | TRBV11-2 | TGTACCAGCAGCTTAGCGGGCCGAGGCAAACAGCTCCAGCATTTT | CTSSLAGRGKQLQHF
16 | NA | NA | TRBJ1-1 | TRBV11-2 | TGTGCCAGCAGCTTACGAGTCGGCCGTGGAGACCCTGAAGATTTCTTT | CASSLRVGRGDPEDFF
15 | NA | NA | TRBJ1-6 | TRBV20-1 | TGCAGTACTAGAGGTCTGGGGACATATAATCCACCCCTCCACTTT | CSTRGLGTYNPPLHF
17 | NA | NA | TRBJ2-6 | TRBV6-5 | TGTGCCAGCAGTTACGGGGGGCCAACTTCTGGGGCTAACGTCCCGACTTTC | CASSYGGPTSGANVPTF
11 | NA | many | TRBJ1-1 | TRBV28 | TGTGCCAGCAGTTGGCCAGGGGTAGCTTTCTTT | CASSWPGVAFF
13 | NA | NA | TRBJ2-1 | TRBV11-2 | TGTGCCAGCAGCTACCTGGGCGAGCCAGAGCAGTTCTTC | CASSYLGEPEQFF
16 | TRBD2 | few | TRBJ2-3 | TRBV6-2/TRBV6-3 | TGTGCCAGCAGTTATGCGGAGCGGGAGGCGACAGATATGCAGTATTTC | CASSYAEREATDMQYF
19 | TRBD2 | NA | TRBJ2-7 | TRBV7-2 | TGTGCCAGCAGCCCAACCAGGACTAGCGGGAGGGCGGTTCTGCGGGAGCAGTACTTC | CASSPTRTSGRAVLREQYF
13 | NA | NA | TRBJ2-1 | TRBV11-2 | TGTGCCAGCTGCTCTAATCCCAGAAGTCAGCAGTTCTTC | CASCSNPRSQQFF
14 | TRBD2 | NA | TRBJ2-5 | TRBV28 | TGTGTCAGCACTTTAAACACCCCCGGGGGGGCCCAGTACTTC | CVSTLNTPGGAQYF
13 | TRBD1 | NA | TRBJ1-1 | TRBV11-1 | TGTGCCAGCAAGGACAGGGAGGACACTGAAGCTTTCTTT | CASKDREDTEAFF
15 | TRBD1 | NA | TRBJ2-2 | TRBV7-9 | TGTGCCACCAGCTTTATAGGGGGCAGGTCCGGGGAGCTGTTTTTT | CATSFIGGRSGELFF
16 | NA | NA | TRBJ2-1 | TRBV16 | TGTGCCAGCAGCCAACGGGGGGGGACAGCACACAATGAGCAGTTCTTC | CASSQRGGTAHNEQFF